The TCR beta chain described here comes from a study of T-cell memory formation after mild COVID-19. Study overall: There were largely donor-specific TCR clusters.

Whole-study findings and limits: Certain responding clones were present in pre-infection memory, suggesting participation of cross-reactive memory. Of the contracting clones, CD4+ ones lay mainly in CM and EM, and CD8+ ones in EMRA.

5'RACE primed from the constant segment yielded TCR alpha and TCR beta cDNA libraries bearing sample barcodes and UMIs. TCRdb ran MiXCR on the 5' RACE reads and lists one entry per CDR3 protein. The sample records about 130,000 distinct CDR3 sequences, less than 6.5% being singletons. This CDR3 is built from 14 residues. The germline V gene has CDR1 SQVTM and CDR2 ANQGSEA. V gave up 6 bases and J gave up 6 bases; unmatched junction bases: 10. The table lists this clonotype with many counts. The antigen remains unidentified. This clonotype was obtained from an adult woman who had mild COVID-19 (a few samples of this study predate the infection). Cell type and time point are not known. Sequenced material: PBMCs or a T cell subset sorted from them (not recorded which). This rearrangement joins TRBV29-1 to TRBJ2-7; 11 nucleotides align to TRBD2. CDR3 in DNA: TGCAGCGTCCTCGGGACTAGCGGCATCGTCGAGCAGTACTTC. As protein: CSVLGTSGIVEQYF.